Listed below are T cell receptor beta chains from one sample, sequenced in a study of blood T cell repertoires in COVID-19. Method: immunoSEQ multiplex PCR; TCRdb's copy keeps in-frame clones and lacks some. The repertoire includes hundreds of thousands of clones, 82% of them detected once, and 4.7% sits in the top ten. Specimen: peripheral blood. These receptors were collected from a woman in her seventies with acute or convalescent COVID-19. CDR3s include the opening cysteine and the closing phenylalanine or tryptophan. The D gene is left open where the match is weak. Size values are once, few and many counts, or a class for expanded clones, and some rows have none.

v_gene	abundance	j_gene	d_gene	CDR3nt	CDR3aa
TRBV19	-	TRBJ2-1	-	TGTGCCAGTAGTCCTGTCGGAGAGGCTCTCAATGAGCAGTTCTTC	CASSPVGEALNEQFF
TRBV6-6	-	TRBJ2-7	-	TGTGCCAGCACCCCTACCGGAGTGTACGAGCAGTACTTC	CASTPTGVYEQYF
TRBV7-8	-	TRBJ1-6	-	TGTGCCAGCAGCCCGTTAACAGGAGATAATTCACCCCTCCACTTT	CASSPLTGDNSPLHF
TRBV5-1	-	TRBJ1-1	-	TGCGCCAGCAGCTTGGTAGCAGAATTTGAAGCTTTCTTT	CASSLVAEFEAFF
TRBV13	-	TRBJ1-6	-	TGTGCCAGCAGCTTAGCTCAATCCCCCAGTTCACCCCTCCACTTT	CASSLAQSPSSPLHF
TRBV29-1	few	TRBJ1-3	TRBD1	TGCAGCGCGACAGTCGGGACAGGGGGCACCATATATTTT	CSATVGTGGTIYF
TRBV6-6	-	TRBJ1-1	-	TGTGCCAGCAGTTACGGACAGAGCACTGAAGCTTTCTTT	CASSYGQSTEAFF
TRBV19	-	TRBJ1-5	TRBD1	TGTGCCAGTAGCCACAATGGGGGCACAGGGGGAAGCAATCAGCCCCAGCATTTT	CASSHNGGTGGSNQPQHF
TRBV19	-	TRBJ1-5	-	TGTGCCAGTAGCAACTCCCGTGGGGGGGGAAGGGGCAATCAGCCCCAGCATTTT	CASSNSRGGGRGNQPQHF
TRBV28	once	TRBJ1-1	-	TGTGCCAGCAGCCCCTTAGGGAGCAACACTGAAGCTTTCTTT	CASSPLGSNTEAFF
TRBV5-1	-	TRBJ1-4	-	TGCGCCAGCAGCCCACAGGTTTTGGCGGAAAAACTGTTTTTT	CASSPQVLAEKLFF
TRBV5-1	few	TRBJ1-2	TRBD1	TGCGCCAGCAGCCCCGACAGGGGCAACTATGGCTACACCTTC	CASSPDRGNYGYTF
TRBV7-8	-	TRBJ1-6	-	TGTGCCAGCAGCTTAGAGGTCAGGTCTAATTCACCCCTCCACTTT	CASSLEVRSNSPLHF
TRBV27	once	TRBJ1-1	-	TGTGCCAGCAGTTTATATCCGTATACTAACACTGAAGCTTTCTTT	CASSLYPYTNTEAFF
TRBV29-1	-	TRBJ1-1	TRBD1	TGCAGCGTAGCTAGACAGGGGGCGAGCGCTTTCTTT	CSVARQGASAFF
TRBV6-1	-	TRBJ1-1	-	TGTGCCAGCAGTGAAGGGGCAGCCAACACTGAAGCTTTCTTT	CASSEGAANTEAFF
TRBV11-1	once	TRBJ2-3	TRBD2	TGTGCCAGCAGCTTAGGCCTAGCGGGGAGCACAGATACGCAGTATTTT	CASSLGLAGSTDTQYF
TRBV7-6	-	TRBJ2-7	-	TGTGCCAGCAGCTTAGCGAAGGGGACACCCACCTACGAGCAGTACTTC	CASSLAKGTPTYEQYF
TRBV19	-	TRBJ2-3	-	TGTGCCAGTAGACTCACCCCGACAGATACGCAGTATTTT	CASRLTPTDTQYF
TRBV18	once	TRBJ1-3	TRBD1	TGTGCCAGCTCACCACGGACAGGGTATTCAGGAAACACCATATATTTT	CASSPRTGYSGNTIYF
TRBV7-7	-	TRBJ2-3	TRBD2	TGTGCTAGCAGCCCTCGGACTAGCGGGGGGCTGATAGATACGCAGTATTTT	CASSPRTSGGLIDTQYF
TRBV9	once	TRBJ1-2	-	TGTGCCAGCAGTAGGACGGGGAACTATGGCTACACCTTC	CASSRTGNYGYTF
TRBV12-2	-	TRBJ2-3	-	TGTGCAAGTCGCTTAGCCCAGGCAAATACGCAGTATTTT	CASRLAQANTQYF
TRBV6-5	-	TRBJ1-2	TRBD1	TGTGCCAGCAGTTACGCCCAGGGGGCGGGCTACACCTTC	CASSYAQGAGYTF
TRBV5-4	-	TRBJ2-6	TRBD1	TGTGCCAGCAGCTTTCGGACAGGGGGCGCAGGGGCCAACGTCCTGACTTTC	CASSFRTGGAGANVLTF
TRBV6-2/TRBV6-3	-	TRBJ1-5	-	TGTGCCAGCAGTTATTCCCAGGGAGGGATGCCCCAGCATTTT	CASSYSQGGMPQHF
TRBV5-1	-	TRBJ1-2	TRBD1	TGCGCCAGCAGCTTGGCAGGGGGCACGGACTATGGCTACACCTTC	CASSLAGGTDYGYTF
TRBV11-2	few	TRBJ1-1	-	TGTGCCAGCAGCTTAGAGCAGGGAAGAGCTTTCTTT	CASSLEQGRAFF
TRBV6-2/TRBV6-3	-	TRBJ1-6	TRBD1	TGTGCCAGCAGTTATCACCGGGACAGAAGGAATTCACCCCTCCACTTT	CASSYHRDRRNSPLHF
TRBV28	-	TRBJ1-1	-	TGTGCCAGCAGTTTAGGGGGCTCCAGAGGCGCTTTCTTT	CASSLGGSRGAFF
TRBV6-1	-	TRBJ1-1	-	TGTGCCAGCAGTGAAATCAGGGCCACTGAAGCTTTCTTT	CASSEIRATEAFF
TRBV10-1	-	TRBJ2-2	TRBD2	TGCGCCAGCAGAATAACGACTAGCGGGGGGGCCGATCGAGGGACCGGGGAGCTGTTTTTT	CASRITTSGGADRGTGELFF
TRBV4-3	-	TRBJ2-2	-	TGCGCCAGCAGCCAATTAAGGACTCTGGCCGGGGAGCTGTTTTTT	CASSQLRTLAGELFF
TRBV19	-	TRBJ2-1	TRBD2	TGTGCCAGTACTACAGCGGGGGGCAAATACAATGAGCAGTTCTTC	CASTTAGGKYNEQFF
TRBV6-2/TRBV6-3	few	TRBJ1-5	TRBD1	TGTGCCAGCAGTTCGCGACGACAGGGGGCCGATCAGCCCCAGCATTTT	CASSSRRQGADQPQHF
TRBV5-1	-	TRBJ2-3	TRBD2	TGCGCCAGCAGCTTATTCGGGACTAGCGGGGTGACAGATACGCAGTATTTT	CASSLFGTSGVTDTQYF
TRBV9	-	TRBJ2-7	TRBD1	TGTGCCAGCAGCCCCCGGACAGGGGGCTACGACGAGCAGTACTTC	CASSPRTGGYDEQYF
TRBV2	-	TRBJ1-1	TRBD1	TGTGCCAGCAGTGAGAGGGCAGGGGGGATCACTGAAGCTTTCTTT	CASSERAGGITEAFF
TRBV11-2	-	TRBJ1-6	-	TGTGCCAGCAGCTTAGGTCTCGATTCACCCCTCCACTTT	CASSLGLDSPLHF
TRBV7-2	-	TRBJ2-3	-	TGTGCCAGCAGCTTATCCACAGTAAGCACAGATACGCAGTATTTT	CASSLSTVSTDTQYF
TRBV5-1	once	TRBJ2-1	-	TGCGCCAGCAGCCCCGGAGGGCCCAGCGATGAGCAGTTCTTC	CASSPGGPSDEQFF
TRBV5-1	-	TRBJ2-7	TRBD1	TGCGCCAGTACCTCCGGGACAGGGATCTACGAGCAGTACTTC	CASTSGTGIYEQYF
TRBV6-5	-	TRBJ1-5	-	TGTGCCAGCAGTTACGGCAGGAATCAGCCCCAGCATTTT	CASSYGRNQPQHF
TRBV28	-	TRBJ1-3	TRBD1	TGTGCCAGCAGTTACGGGACAGCCTCTGGAAACACCATATATTTT	CASSYGTASGNTIYF
TRBV7-2	-	TRBJ2-4	-	TGTGCCAGCAGCTTAGGTAACGGACTATTAGCCAAAAACATTCAGTACTTC	CASSLGNGLLAKNIQYF